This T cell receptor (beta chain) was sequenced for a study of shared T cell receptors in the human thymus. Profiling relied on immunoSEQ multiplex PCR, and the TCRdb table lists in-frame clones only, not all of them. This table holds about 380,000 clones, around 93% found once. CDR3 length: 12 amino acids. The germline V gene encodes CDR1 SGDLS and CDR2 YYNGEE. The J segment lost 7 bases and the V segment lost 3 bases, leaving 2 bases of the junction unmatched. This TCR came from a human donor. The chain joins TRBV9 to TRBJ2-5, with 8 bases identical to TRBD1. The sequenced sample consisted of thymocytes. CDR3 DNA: TGTGCCAGCAGCGCAGGGACAGGGACCCAGTACTTC. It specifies CASSAGTGTQYF.